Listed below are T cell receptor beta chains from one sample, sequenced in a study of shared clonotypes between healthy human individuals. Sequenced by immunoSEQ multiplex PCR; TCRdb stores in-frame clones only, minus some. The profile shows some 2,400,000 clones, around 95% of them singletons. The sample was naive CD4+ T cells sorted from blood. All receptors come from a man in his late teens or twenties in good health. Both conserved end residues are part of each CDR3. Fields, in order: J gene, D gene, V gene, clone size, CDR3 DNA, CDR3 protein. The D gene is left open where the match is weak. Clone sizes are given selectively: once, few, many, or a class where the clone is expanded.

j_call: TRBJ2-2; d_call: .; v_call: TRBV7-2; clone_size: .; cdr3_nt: TGTGCCAGCAGCCGATCCACCGGGGAGCTGTTTTTT; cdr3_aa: CASSRSTGELFF
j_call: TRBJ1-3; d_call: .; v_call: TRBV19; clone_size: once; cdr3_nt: TGTGCCAGTAGTGTTCGGGGAGGCTCTGGAAACACCATATATTTT; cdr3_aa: CASSVRGGSGNTIYF
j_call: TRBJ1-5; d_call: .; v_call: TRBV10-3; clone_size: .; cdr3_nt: TGTGCCATCAGTGGAGGGGATGGGGATCAGCCCCAGCATTTT; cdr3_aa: CAISGGDGDQPQHF
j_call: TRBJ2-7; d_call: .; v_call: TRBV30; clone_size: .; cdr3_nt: TGTGCCTGGAGTGTAGGCACTCTGGAGCAGTACTTC; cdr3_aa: CAWSVGTLEQYF
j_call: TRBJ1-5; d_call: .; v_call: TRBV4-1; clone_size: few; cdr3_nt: TGCGCCAGCAGCCAAGAGGGCGGGGGTCGCAATCAGCCCCAGCATTTT; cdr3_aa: CASSQEGGGRNQPQHF
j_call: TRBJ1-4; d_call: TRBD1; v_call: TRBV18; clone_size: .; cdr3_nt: TGTGCCAGCTCACAGGACAGGGCCGACGAAAAACTGTTTTTT; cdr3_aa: CASSQDRADEKLFF
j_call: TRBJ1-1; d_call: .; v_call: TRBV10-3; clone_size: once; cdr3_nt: TGTGCCATCGGAGCTGGGGGGAACACTGAAGCTTTCTTT; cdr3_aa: CAIGAGGNTEAFF
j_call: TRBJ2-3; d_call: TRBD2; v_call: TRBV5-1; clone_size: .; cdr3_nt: TGCGCCAGCAGCCCCTTGGGGGGGATCACAGATACGCAGTATTTT; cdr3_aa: CASSPLGGITDTQYF
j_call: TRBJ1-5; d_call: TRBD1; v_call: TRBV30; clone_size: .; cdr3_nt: TGTGCCTGGAGTCGGGACAGGGGGGGGAATAGCAATCAGCCCCAGCATTTT; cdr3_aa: CAWSRDRGGNSNQPQHF
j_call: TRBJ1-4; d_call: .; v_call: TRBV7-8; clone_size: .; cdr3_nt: TGTGCCAGCAGCCTAGGGGCTGACGTAAATGAAAAACTGTTTTTT; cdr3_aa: CASSLGADVNEKLFF
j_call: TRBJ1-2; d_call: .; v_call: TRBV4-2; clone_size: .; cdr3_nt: TGTGCCAGCAGCCAGGGAAGGGTAGAAAATTACGGTGGCTACACCTTC; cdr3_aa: CASSQGRVENYGGYTF
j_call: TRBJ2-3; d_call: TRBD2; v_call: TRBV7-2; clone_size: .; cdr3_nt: TGTGCCAGCAGCTCCGACATAGGGACTAGCGGAGCTAGCACAGATACGCAGTATTTT; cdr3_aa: CASSSDIGTSGASTDTQYF
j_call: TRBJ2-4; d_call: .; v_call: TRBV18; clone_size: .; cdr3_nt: TGTGCCAGCTCACCTAGCGGCGACGGGCGGGACATTCAGTACTTC; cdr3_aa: CASSPSGDGRDIQYF
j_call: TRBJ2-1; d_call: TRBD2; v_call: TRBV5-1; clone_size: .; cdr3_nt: TGCGCCAGCAGCTTACTAGCGGGGGGTAGATACAATGAGCAGTTCTTC; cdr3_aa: CASSLLAGGRYNEQFF
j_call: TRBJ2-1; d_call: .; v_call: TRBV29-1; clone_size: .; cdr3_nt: TGCAGCGGGACTTCCTCCTACAATGAGCAGTTCTTC; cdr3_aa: CSGTSSYNEQFF
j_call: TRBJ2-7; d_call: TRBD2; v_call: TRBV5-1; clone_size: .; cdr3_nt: TGCGCCAGCAGCCCCGGACTAGCGGGGGGGCGCTACGAGCAGTACTTC; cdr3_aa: CASSPGLAGGRYEQYF
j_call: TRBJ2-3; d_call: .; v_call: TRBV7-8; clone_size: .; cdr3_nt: TGTGCCAGCAGCTTAGAAGTTCCTACGCAGTATTTT; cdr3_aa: CASSLEVPTQYF
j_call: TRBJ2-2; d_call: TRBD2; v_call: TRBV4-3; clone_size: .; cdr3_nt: TGCGCCAGCAGCCAAGTGGGGAGCGGGAGAGTCGGGGAGCTGTTTTTT; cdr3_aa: CASSQVGSGRVGELFF
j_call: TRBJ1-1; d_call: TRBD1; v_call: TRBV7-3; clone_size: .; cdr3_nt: TGTGCCAGCAGCTTACAGGGGGCGAATACTGAAGCTTTCTTT; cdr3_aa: CASSLQGANTEAFF
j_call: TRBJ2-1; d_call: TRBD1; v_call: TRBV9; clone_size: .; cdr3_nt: TGTGCCAGCAGCGTAGTAGGGGATATAGGACAGGGTCTGTTCTTC; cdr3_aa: CASSVVGDIGQGLFF
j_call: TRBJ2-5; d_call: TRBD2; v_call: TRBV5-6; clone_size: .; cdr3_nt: TGTGCCAGCAGCTTGTACAGCCCGGGGGGTGTCCAAGAGACCCAGTACTTC; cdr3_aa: CASSLYSPGGVQETQYF
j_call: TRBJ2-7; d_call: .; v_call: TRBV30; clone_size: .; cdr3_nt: TGTGCCTGGGATGGGGGGCCCTACGAGCAGTACTTC; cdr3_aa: CAWDGGPYEQYF
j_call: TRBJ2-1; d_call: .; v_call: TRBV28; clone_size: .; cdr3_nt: TGTGCCAGCAGACATAATCCCCGGGGCTCAAACAATGAGCAGTTCTTC; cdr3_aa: CASRHNPRGSNNEQFF
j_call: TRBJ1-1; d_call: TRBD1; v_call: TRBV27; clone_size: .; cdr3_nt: TGTGCCAGTACCGGGACAGATAAAAATGAAGCTTTCTTT; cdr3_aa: CASTGTDKNEAFF
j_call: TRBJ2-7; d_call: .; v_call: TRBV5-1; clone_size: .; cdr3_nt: TGCGCCAGCAGCTTAGGGACGGCTACGTACGAGCAGTACTTC; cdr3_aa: CASSLGTATYEQYF
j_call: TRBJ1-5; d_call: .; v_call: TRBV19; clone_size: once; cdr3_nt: TGTGCCAGTAGTATAAATTTCGGATCAATCCCCCGATATAGCAATCAGCCCCAGCATTTT; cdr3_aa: CASSINFGSIPRYSNQPQHF
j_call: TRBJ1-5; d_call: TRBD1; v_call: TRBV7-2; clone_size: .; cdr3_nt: TGTGCCAGCTCCCCAGGGGGGGGCAATCAGCCCCAGCATTTT; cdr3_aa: CASSPGGGNQPQHF
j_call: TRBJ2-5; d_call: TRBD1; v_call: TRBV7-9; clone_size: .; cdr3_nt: TGTGCCAGCAGCTCCGGGACAGGGCTCCAGGAGACCCAGTACTTC; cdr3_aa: CASSSGTGLQETQYF
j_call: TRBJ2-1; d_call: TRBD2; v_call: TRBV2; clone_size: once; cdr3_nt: TGTGCCAGCGTGGCGGGGGGGTACAATGAGCAGTTCTTC; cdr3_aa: CASVAGGYNEQFF
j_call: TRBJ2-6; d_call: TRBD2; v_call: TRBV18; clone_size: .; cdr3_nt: TGTGCCAGCTCAAAGTTGGGACTAGCGGGAGCGGTTGGGGCCAACGTCCTGACTTTC; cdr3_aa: CASSKLGLAGAVGANVLTF
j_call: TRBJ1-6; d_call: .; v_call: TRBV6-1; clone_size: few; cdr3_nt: TGTGCCAGCAGTGAACAGAATTCACCCCTCCACTTT; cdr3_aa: CASSEQNSPLHF
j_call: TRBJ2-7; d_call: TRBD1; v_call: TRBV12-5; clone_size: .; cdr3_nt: TGTGCTAGTGGTTTGGGAAAAGGACAGGTCGTCTTC; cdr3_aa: CASGLGKGQVVF
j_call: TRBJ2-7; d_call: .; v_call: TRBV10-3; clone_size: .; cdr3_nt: TGTGCCATCAGTGAACGGGTACAGGGCTACGAGCAGTACTTC; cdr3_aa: CAISERVQGYEQYF
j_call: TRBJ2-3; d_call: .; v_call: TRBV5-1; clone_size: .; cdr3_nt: TGCGCCAGCAGCTTCAGGGGGGGATTTAGCACAGATACGCAGTATTTT; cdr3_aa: CASSFRGGFSTDTQYF
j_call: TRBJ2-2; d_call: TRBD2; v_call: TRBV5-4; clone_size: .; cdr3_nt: TGTGCCAGCAGCCCGGGCTTGGTCGCGGGGGGCCTAACCGGGGAGCTGTTTTTT; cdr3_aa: CASSPGLVAGGLTGELFF
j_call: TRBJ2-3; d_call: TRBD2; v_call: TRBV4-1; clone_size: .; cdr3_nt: TGCGCCAGCAGCCAAGTTCCGCGGGAGGTCACGCAGTATTTT; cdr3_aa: CASSQVPREVTQYF
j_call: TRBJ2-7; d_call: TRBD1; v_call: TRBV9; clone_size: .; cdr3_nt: TGTGCCAGCAGCGAGGGGCAGGGGGCTTCCTACGAGCAGTACTTC; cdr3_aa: CASSEGQGASYEQYF
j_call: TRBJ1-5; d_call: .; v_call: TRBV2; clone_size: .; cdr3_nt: TGTGCCAGCAGTGAGGCGGGCGCTGCCCAGCCCCAGCATTTT; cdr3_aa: CASSEAGAAQPQHF
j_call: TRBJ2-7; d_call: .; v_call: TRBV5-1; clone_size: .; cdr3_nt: TGCGCCAGCAGCCCGTCCGGGACCGCGTCCTACGAGCAGTACTTC; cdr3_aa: CASSPSGTASYEQYF
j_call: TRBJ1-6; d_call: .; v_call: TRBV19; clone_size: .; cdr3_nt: TGTGCCAGCCACTCGACCCAAGAGAATTCACCCCTCCACTTT; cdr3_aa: CASHSTQENSPLHF
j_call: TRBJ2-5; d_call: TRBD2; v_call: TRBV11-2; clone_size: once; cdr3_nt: TGTGCCAGCAGCTTAGAAGGACTAGCGGGATCAAGGGGAGAGACCCAGTACTTC; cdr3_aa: CASSLEGLAGSRGETQYF
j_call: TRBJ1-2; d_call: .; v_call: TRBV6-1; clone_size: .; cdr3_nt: TGTGCCAGCAGTGAACTCGGGGCCAACTATGGCTACACCTTC; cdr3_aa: CASSELGANYGYTF
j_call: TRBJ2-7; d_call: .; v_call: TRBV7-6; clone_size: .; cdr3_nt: TGTGCCAGCAGCGCAGGTGACCGGGATGCCTACGAGCAGTACTTC; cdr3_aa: CASSAGDRDAYEQYF
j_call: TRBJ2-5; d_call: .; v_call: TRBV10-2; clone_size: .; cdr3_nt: TGCGCCAGCATGAGAGATCAGCGAGAGACCCAGTACTTC; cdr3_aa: CASMRDQRETQYF
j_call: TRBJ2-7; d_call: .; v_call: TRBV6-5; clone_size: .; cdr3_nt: TGTGCCAGTACACCTGGTACAGGGTCCCACGAGCAGTACTTC; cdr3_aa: CASTPGTGSHEQYF
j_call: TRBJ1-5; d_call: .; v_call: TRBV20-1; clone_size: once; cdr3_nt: TGCAGTGCTAGAGCCCGTCAGCCCCAGCATTTT; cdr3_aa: CSARARQPQHF
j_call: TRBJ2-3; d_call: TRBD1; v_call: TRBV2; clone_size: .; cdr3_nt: TGTGCCAGCATCCCGGGACAGCTGGTTCCAGATACGCAGTATTTT; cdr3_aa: CASIPGQLVPDTQYF
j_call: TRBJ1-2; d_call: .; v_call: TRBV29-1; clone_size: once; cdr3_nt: TGCAGCGTTGAAACCGCGCAGGGCACTACTAACTATGGCTACACCTTC; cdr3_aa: CSVETAQGTTNYGYTF
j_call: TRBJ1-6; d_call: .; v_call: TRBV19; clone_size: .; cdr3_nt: TGTGCCAGTAGTAGGGTTGATTCACCCCTCCACTTT; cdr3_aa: CASSRVDSPLHF
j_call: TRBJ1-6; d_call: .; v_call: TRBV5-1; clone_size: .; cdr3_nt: TGCGCCAGCAGCTTGGTGGGTTCGGGCAGGCTCTATAATTCACCCCTCCACTTT; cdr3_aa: CASSLVGSGRLYNSPLHF
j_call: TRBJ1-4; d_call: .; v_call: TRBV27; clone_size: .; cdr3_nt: TGTGCCAGCAGTTTATCCGGGGGTAATGTATTGTTTTTT; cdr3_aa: CASSLSGGNVLFF
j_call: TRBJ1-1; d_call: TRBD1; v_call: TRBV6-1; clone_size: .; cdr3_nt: TGTGCCAGCAGAAGGGACAGTATGAACACTGAAGCTTTCTTT; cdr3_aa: CASRRDSMNTEAFF